The clone carrying this TCR beta chain was found many times. Its antigen is not known. This sample is part of a study of CD8 T cells in ankylosing spondylitis. Findings of the study overall: As reported, disease-linked clones showed significant enrichment in matched ankylosing spondylitis synovial fluid.

Trimming removed 0 bases at V and 6 bases at J, with 10 bases between. CDR3 length equals 15 residues. CDR1 and CDR2 (germline): SGDLS, YYNGEE. 5'-RACE, quantitative and with molecular barcodes, yielded the TCR beta libraries. A single record per CDR3 protein comes from TCRdb applying MiXCR to the 5' RACE reads. The repertoire includes around 780 distinct CDR3 sequences, 2.5% to 3% of them detected once, and about 92% sits in the top ten. This receptor was taken from a male donor with ankylosing spondylitis or in good health (not recorded which). Sequenced material: blood, either unsorted or a sorted T cell fraction (not recorded which). The gene calls are TRBV9 and TRBJ1-6; D unclear. CDR3 sequence: CASSVAGGFNSPLHF. The CDR3 DNA follows: TGTGCCAGCAGCGTAGCTGGAGGGTTTAATTCACCCCTCCACTTT.